These T cell receptor beta chains were read from a single sample in a study of blood T cell repertoires in COVID-19. Here immunoSEQ multiplex PCR was the method, and the copy in TCRdb shows in-frame clones only, minus some. The sample includes about 380,000 clones, approximately 81% of them seen just once. The sequencing sample was made of peripheral blood. These receptors were taken from a woman younger than 35 with acute or convalescent COVID-19. The CDR3 runs from the conserved cysteine through the conserved F or W. The D gene is left open where the match is weak. Expanded clones get a size class; other rows say once, few or many, or leave the size out.

J: TRBJ2-1
V: TRBV5-1
size: -
D: -
length: 17
DNA: TGCGCCAGCAGCCCATCCGGGACACCTAGCTCCTACAATGAGCAGTTCTTC
CDR3: CASSPSGTPSSYNEQFF

J: TRBJ2-7
V: TRBV27
size: -
D: -
length: 13
DNA: TGTGCCAGCAGTTCGGGGTCGCTCTACGAGCAGTACTTC
CDR3: CASSSGSLYEQYF

J: TRBJ1-2
V: TRBV19
size: once
D: -
length: 13
DNA: TGTGCCAGTAGGGAGACAGGACTCTATGGCTACACCTTC
CDR3: CASRETGLYGYTF

J: TRBJ1-2
V: TRBV25-1
size: -
D: -
length: 15
DNA: TGTGCCAGCAGTGAAAAAGTAGAGTCTGCCTATGGCTACACCTTC
CDR3: CASSEKVESAYGYTF

J: TRBJ2-7
V: TRBV18
size: -
D: TRBD2
length: 15
DNA: TGTGCCAGCTCACCACCTTGCGGGGCGGGGGACGAGCAGTACTTC
CDR3: CASSPPCGAGDEQYF

J: TRBJ2-7
V: TRBV20-1
size: -
D: -
length: 11
DNA: TGCAGTGCTAGGCGGTCATACGAGCAGTACTTC
CDR3: CSARRSYEQYF

J: TRBJ2-3
V: TRBV6-1
size: -
D: TRBD2
length: 16
DNA: TGTGCCAGCAGTGAGAGGAGCGGGGGGAACACAGATACGCAGTATTTT
CDR3: CASSERSGGNTDTQYF

J: TRBJ1-1
V: TRBV12-5
size: -
D: TRBD1
length: 16
DNA: TGTGCTAGTGCCAGCCCATCCGGGACAGTGAACACTGAAGCTTTCTTT
CDR3: CASASPSGTVNTEAFF

J: TRBJ1-1
V: TRBV6-6
size: -
D: -
length: 13
DNA: TGTGCCAGCAACCGGGAGGTTGACACTGAAGCTTTCTTT
CDR3: CASNREVDTEAFF

J: TRBJ1-4
V: TRBV7-6
size: -
D: TRBD1
length: 16
DNA: TGTGCCAGCAGCCTAGCCGCGGGACAGGGGGATGAAAAACTGTTTTTT
CDR3: CASSLAAGQGDEKLFF

J: TRBJ1-5
V: TRBV7-2
size: -
D: -
length: 16
DNA: TGTGCCAGCAGCATCTCCTTACAGGGATGGGATCAGCCCCAGCATTTT
CDR3: CASSISLQGWDQPQHF

J: TRBJ1-2
V: TRBV6-5
size: -
D: -
length: 15
DNA: TGTGCCAGCAGTTCTTCCTTAGGGGAGGTCTATGGCTACACCTTC
CDR3: CASSSSLGEVYGYTF

J: TRBJ1-2
V: TRBV6-5
size: -
D: -
length: 13
DNA: TGTGCCAGCAGACAAACAGCCAACTATGGCTACACCTTC
CDR3: CASRQTANYGYTF

J: TRBJ1-2
V: TRBV6-5
size: -
D: TRBD1
length: 15
DNA: TGTGCCAGCAGTTACTCCGGGACAGGGGGCGTTGGCTACACCTTC
CDR3: CASSYSGTGGVGYTF

J: TRBJ2-1
V: TRBV19
size: -
D: TRBD2
length: 18
DNA: TGTGCCAGCGCGCCGGGGCTAGCGGGCGCGAGCTCCTACAATGAGCAGTTCTTC
CDR3: CASAPGLAGASSYNEQFF

J: TRBJ2-4
V: TRBV4-1
size: -
D: TRBD2
length: 19
DNA: TGCGCCAGCAGCCCCCAACTAGCGGGAGGAGAGGTAGCCAAAAACATTCAGTACTTC
CDR3: CASSPQLAGGEVAKNIQYF

J: TRBJ1-2
V: TRBV5-4
size: -
D: -
length: 15
DNA: TGTGCCAGCAGCTTGGCCGAAAAGCTTAACTATGGCTACACCTTC
CDR3: CASSLAEKLNYGYTF

J: TRBJ1-4
V: TRBV6-1
size: -
D: -
length: 16
DNA: TGTGCCAGCAGTGAAAACAGGCACACAACTAATGAAAAACTGTTTTTT
CDR3: CASSENRHTTNEKLFF

J: TRBJ1-4
V: TRBV7-2
size: few
D: TRBD1
length: 16
DNA: TGTGCCAGCAGCTCGACGACAGGGAGGCTTAATGAAAAACTGTTTTTT
CDR3: CASSSTTGRLNEKLFF

J: TRBJ2-1
V: TRBV25-1
size: -
D: TRBD1
length: 15
DNA: TGTGCCAGCTCTGAATGGACAGGGGGGTACAATGAGCAGTTCTTC
CDR3: CASSEWTGGYNEQFF

J: TRBJ1-2
V: TRBV24-1
size: -
D: -
length: 15
DNA: TGTGCCACCAGTGATAATGGGGGAGGGTTGGATGGCTACACCTTC
CDR3: CATSDNGGGLDGYTF

J: TRBJ2-1
V: TRBV24-1
size: -
D: -
length: 13
DNA: TGTGCCACCAGTGGGAGGGGGCGGAGTGAGCAGTTCTTC
CDR3: CATSGRGRSEQFF

J: TRBJ2-7
V: TRBV4-1
size: once
D: -
length: 17
DNA: TGCGCCAGCAGCCACCCTCTCCGGTCCGGGAACTCCTACGAGCAGTACTTC
CDR3: CASSHPLRSGNSYEQYF

J: TRBJ2-7
V: TRBV27
size: -
D: -
length: 15
DNA: TGTGCCAGCAGTTTATCGTTGACAGCCATCTACGAGCAGTACTTC
CDR3: CASSLSLTAIYEQYF

J: TRBJ2-1
V: TRBV12-5
size: -
D: TRBD1
length: 15
DNA: TGTGCTAGTGGTTTGGAATGGGACAGCGACAATGAGCAGTTCTTC
CDR3: CASGLEWDSDNEQFF

J: TRBJ2-1
V: TRBV2
size: -
D: TRBD1
length: 15
DNA: TGTGCCAGCAGTGGGACAGGGGTCCCCTACAATGAGCAGTTCTTC
CDR3: CASSGTGVPYNEQFF

J: TRBJ2-3
V: TRBV28
size: -
D: TRBD1
length: 14
DNA: TGTGCCAGCAGCACGACAGGGGGTCGGGATACGCAGTATTTT
CDR3: CASSTTGGRDTQYF

J: TRBJ1-2
V: TRBV12-3/TRBV12-4
size: -
D: -
length: 13
DNA: TGTGCCAGCAGTTTAGCCAGTAACTATGGCTACACCTTC
CDR3: CASSLASNYGYTF

J: TRBJ2-1
V: TRBV6-5
size: -
D: -
length: 11
DNA: TGTGCCAGCAGTTCCACAGGGCAGCAGTTCTTC
CDR3: CASSSTGQQFF

J: TRBJ1-2
V: TRBV28
size: -
D: -
length: 12
DNA: TGTGCCAGCAGCCAGTCCCTCTATGGCTACACCTTC
CDR3: CASSQSLYGYTF

J: TRBJ2-3
V: TRBV4-2
size: -
D: -
length: 17
DNA: TGTGCCAGCAGCCCGGAGGCTACCATAGGATTCACAGATACGCAGTATTTT
CDR3: CASSPEATIGFTDTQYF

J: TRBJ2-7
V: TRBV7-9
size: once
D: TRBD1
length: 17
DNA: TGTGCCAGCAGCCGTTGGCCCACGAGACAGGGGGAATACGAGCAGTACTTC
CDR3: CASSRWPTRQGEYEQYF

J: TRBJ1-2
V: TRBV7-9
size: -
D: -
length: 15
DNA: TGTGCCAGCAGCTGGGGCTCTGCTCAAAGTGATGGCTACACCTTC
CDR3: CASSWGSAQSDGYTF

J: TRBJ2-5
V: TRBV6-5
size: -
D: -
length: 15
DNA: TGTGCCAGCACCAATACACACGGGATCCAAGAGACCCAGTACTTC
CDR3: CASTNTHGIQETQYF

J: TRBJ1-1
V: TRBV6-5
size: -
D: -
length: 12
DNA: TGTGCCAGCAGAGGAGGGACGACTGAAGCTTTCTTT
CDR3: CASRGGTTEAFF

J: TRBJ2-5
V: TRBV10-2
size: once
D: -
length: 14
DNA: TGCGCCAGCAGTCCCCAGGGGCACCAAGAGACCCAGTACTTC
CDR3: CASSPQGHQETQYF

J: TRBJ1-1
V: TRBV21-1
size: -
D: -
length: 14
DNA: TGTGCCAGCAGCGCCAGGGGGCCGGGCACTGAAGCTTTCTTT
CDR3: CASSARGPGTEAFF

J: TRBJ1-5
V: TRBV6-1
size: few
D: -
length: 14
DNA: TGTGCCAGCAGTGAACGAACAGGTGGTCAGCCCCAGCATTTT
CDR3: CASSERTGGQPQHF

J: TRBJ1-5
V: TRBV12-3/TRBV12-4
size: few
D: -
length: 13
DNA: TGTGCCAGCAAAACAGGGTCCAATCAGCCCCAGCATTTT
CDR3: CASKTGSNQPQHF

J: TRBJ2-2
V: TRBV18
size: -
D: -
length: 17
DNA: TGTGCCAGCTCACCACCGGTGCTGGGGCGTCTAACCGGGGAGCTGTTTTTT
CDR3: CASSPPVLGRLTGELFF

J: TRBJ1-2
V: TRBV2
size: -
D: -
length: 12
DNA: TGTGCCAGCAGTGGGGAGCACTATGGCTACACCTTC
CDR3: CASSGEHYGYTF

J: TRBJ1-1
V: TRBV3-1/TRBV3-2
size: -
D: -
length: 14
DNA: TGTGCCAGCAGCCCCATTGCGGGGCCGGGGGGGGCTTTCTTT
CDR3: CASSPIAGPGGAFF

J: TRBJ2-7
V: TRBV2
size: -
D: -
length: 15
DNA: TGTGCCGAGGTGCGGGCGACACCGGATGGGGACGAGCAGTACTTC
CDR3: CAEVRATPDGDEQYF

J: TRBJ1-2
V: TRBV6-5
size: -
D: -
length: 14
DNA: TGTGCCAGCAGCGTAAGGGCGGGCATCTATGGCTACACCTTC
CDR3: CASSVRAGIYGYTF

J: TRBJ2-3
V: TRBV27
size: -
D: TRBD2
length: 15
DNA: TGTGCCAGCAGTTTAAGAGGGAGGGCCGAAGATACGCAGTATTTT
CDR3: CASSLRGRAEDTQYF

J: TRBJ1-4
V: TRBV11-2
size: -
D: -
length: 16
DNA: TGTGCCAGCAGCCAGCCCCCGACAGCCGGTAATGAAAAACTGTTTTTT
CDR3: CASSQPPTAGNEKLFF

J: TRBJ1-6
V: TRBV30
size: -
D: -
length: 14
DNA: TGTGCCTGGACCCACCGGGGCGCGGGGGCACCCCTCCATTTT
CDR3: CAWTHRGAGAPLHF

J: TRBJ1-5
V: TRBV25-1
size: -
D: TRBD1
length: 15
DNA: TGTGCCAGCAGTCGAACAGGGGCCGGCAATCAGCCCCAGCATTTT
CDR3: CASSRTGAGNQPQHF